This TCR beta chain originates from a study of T-cell memory formation after mild COVID-19. The CDR3 consists of 15 residues. Trimming stripped 4 bases from V and 0 bases from J, with 12 bases between. Looked up from germline, CDR1 is SEHNR and CDR2 is FQNEAQ (reference sequence). This clonotype was recorded once. TCRdb re-called the 5' RACE reads through MiXCR, storing one row per CDR3 protein. The sample has approximately 300,000 distinct CDR3 sequences; around a sixth are singletons. This sequence joins TRBV7-9 and TRBJ1-1, with unresolved D. The sequencing sample was made of PBMCs or a T cell subset sorted from them (not recorded which). The receptor was derived from a man between 18 and 29 years old who had mild COVID-19 (a few samples of this study predate the infection). Cell type and time point are not known. CDR3 sequence: CASSSSAPMNTEAFF. Written as DNA, the CDR3 is TGTGCCAGCAGCTCCTCGGCCCCAATGAACACTGAAGCTTTCTTT.